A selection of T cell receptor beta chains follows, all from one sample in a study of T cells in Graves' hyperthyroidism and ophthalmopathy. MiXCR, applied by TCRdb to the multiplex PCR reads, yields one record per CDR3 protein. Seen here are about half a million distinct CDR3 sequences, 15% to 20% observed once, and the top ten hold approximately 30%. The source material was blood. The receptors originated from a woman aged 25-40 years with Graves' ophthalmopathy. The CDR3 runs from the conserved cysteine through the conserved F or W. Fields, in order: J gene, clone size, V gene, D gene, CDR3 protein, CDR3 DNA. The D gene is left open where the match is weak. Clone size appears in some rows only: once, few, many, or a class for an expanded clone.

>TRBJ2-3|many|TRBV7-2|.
CASSLVFTQYF
TGTGCCAGCAGCTTAGTGTTTACGCAGTATTTT
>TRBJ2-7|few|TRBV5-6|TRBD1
CASSLRQGANYEQYF
TGTGCCAGCAGCTTGCGACAGGGGGCAAACTACGAGCAGTACTTC
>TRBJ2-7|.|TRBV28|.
CASREGPLSYEQYF
TGTGCCAGCAGGGAGGGACCCCTCTCCTACGAGCAGTACTTC
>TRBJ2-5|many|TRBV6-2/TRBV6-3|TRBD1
CASSAAGTGTQTQYF
TGTGCCAGCAGCGCCGCGGGGACAGGGACGCAGACCCAGTACTTC
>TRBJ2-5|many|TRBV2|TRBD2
CAKGLAENQETQYF
TGTGCCAAGGGACTAGCGGAAAACCAAGAGACCCAGTACTTC
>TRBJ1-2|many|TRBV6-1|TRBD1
CASSTGQGYGYTF
TGTGCCAGCAGTACCGGACAGGGTTACGGCTACACCTTC
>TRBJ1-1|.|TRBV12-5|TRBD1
CASGLTTRTGNTEAFF
TGTGCTAGTGGTTTGACAACCCGGACAGGGAACACTGAAGCTTTCTTT
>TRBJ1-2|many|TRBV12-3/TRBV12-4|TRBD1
CASSLDGQVLSGYTF
TGTGCCAGCAGCCTAGACGGACAGGTTCTGAGTGGCTACACCTTC
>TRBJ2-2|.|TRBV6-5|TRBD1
CASSYQVLPGQGEDGELFF
TGTGCCAGCAGTTACCAGGTTTTACCGGGACAGGGGGAGGACGGGGAGCTGTTTTTT
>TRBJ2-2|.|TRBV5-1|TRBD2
CASNVLAGSVGELFF
TGCGCCAGCAACGTACTAGCGGGGTCGGTAGGGGAGCTGTTTTTT